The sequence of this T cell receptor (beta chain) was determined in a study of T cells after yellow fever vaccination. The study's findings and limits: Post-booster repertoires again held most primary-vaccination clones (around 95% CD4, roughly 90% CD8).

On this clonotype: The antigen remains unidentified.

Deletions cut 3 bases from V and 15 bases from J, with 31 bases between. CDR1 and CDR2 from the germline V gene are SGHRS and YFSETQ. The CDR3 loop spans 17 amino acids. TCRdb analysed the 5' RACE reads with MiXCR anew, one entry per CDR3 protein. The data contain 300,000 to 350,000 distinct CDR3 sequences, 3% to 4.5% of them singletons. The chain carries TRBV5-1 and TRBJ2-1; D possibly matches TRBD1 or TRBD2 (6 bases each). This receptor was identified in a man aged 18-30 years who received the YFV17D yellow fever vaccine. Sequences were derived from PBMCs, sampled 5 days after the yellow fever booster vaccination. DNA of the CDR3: TGCGCCAGCAGCTGGGTATTGGCTGGAGAGAGGGGGGTCGACGGGTTCTTC. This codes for CASSWVLAGERGVDGFF.